This record looks at one T cell receptor beta chain sequence and its context. This CDR3 region has 14 residues. Germline V lookup: CDR1 SQVTM, CDR2 ANQGSEA. This entry is derived from a study of blood T cells in healthy people across ages. A J-beta primer mix and a sample-barcoded 5' primer were used in a second PCR of about 7 to 11 cycles. A single record per CDR3 protein comes from TCRdb applying MiXCR to the 5' RACE reads. Here the sample spans a few hundred thousand distinct CDR3 sequences, about a quarter being singletons. Separately, the same data were catalogued under a study of T cells of mothers and their children.

The chain carries TRBV29-1 and TRBJ2-5; 8 nucleotides match TRBD2. The J call may be faulty, since TRBJ2-7 better matches the DNA end. The sample was blood. The clonotype originates from a boy between 2 and 10 years old in good health. The CDR3 DNA reads TGCAGCGTCATCCCGGGGGGGGACTCCTACGAGCAGTACTTC. Its protein is CSVIPGGDSYEQYF.